This passage covers 29 T cell receptor beta chains from one sample sequenced in a study of shared clonotypes between healthy human individuals. Measured with immunoSEQ multiplex PCR; TCRdb has only the in-frame clones, and not every one. This sample has around 83,000 clones; 50% to 70% occur once, and the top ten carry approximately 56%. Sequencing was done on a sample of memory CD8+ T cells sorted from blood. Subset specified: CD45RO+ cells pooled with CCR7-negative TemRA cells. These receptors all stem from a man aged 25 to 45 in good health.

The CDR3 DNA sequence: TGTGCCACCAGCAGAGAAGCCAGTAACACCGGGGAGCTGTTTTTT. It encodes CATSREASNTGELFF. The V call is TRBV15, the J call TRBJ2-2, with no clear D. Trimming removed 0 bases at V and 2 bases at J, with 7 bases between. In germline, CDR1 is LNHNV, CDR2 YYDKDF (reference sequence). CDR3 size: 15 residues.

This clone appeared a single time. The CDR3 DNA sequence: TGCGCCAGCAGCCAAGATCTCCTAGGTGGAGGGGCCAACGTCCTGACTTTC. It translates to CASSQDLLGGGANVLTF. The chain links TRBV4-3 to TRBJ2-6, with D unresolved. The CDR3 has 17 residues. V shed 0 bases and J shed 4 bases, with 13 bases lying between them. Germline V gives CDR1 LGHNA, CDR2 YSLEER.

The chain uses TRBV19 and TRBJ1-1; 7 positions agree with TRBD1. Germline-derived CDR1 and CDR2 are LNHDA and SQIVND (reference sequence). This CDR3 contains 14 residues. The ends lost 2 bases at V and 4 bases at J; junction bases unmatched: 4. The CDR3 spells CASSINRGGTEAFF. CDR3 in DNA: TGTGCCAGTAGTATAAACAGGGGTGGCACTGAAGCTTTCTTT.

This clone was seen repeatedly, ten times or more. The genes are TRBV4-3 and TRBJ2-1; 12 bases line up with TRBD2. There are 16 residues in the CDR3. Germline V lookup: CDR1 LGHNA, CDR2 YSLEER. V trimming: 3 bases; J trimming: 3 bases; junction bases outside the gene matches: 3. The CDR3 sequence is CASSHRTSGNYNEQFF. CDR3 in DNA: TGCGCCAGCAGCCACCGGACTAGCGGGAACTACAATGAGCAGTTCTTC.

This clone has a handful of counts. This chain links TRBV11-2 with TRBJ2-1, with D possibly matching TRBD2 (5 bases). CDR1 and CDR2 from the germline V gene are SGHAT and FQNNGV. CDR3 length equals 15 residues. The V end was cut by 6 bases, the J end by 2 bases, with 14 bases between. CDR3 amino acids: CASRSDWSPYNEQFF. The DNA for the CDR3 is TGTGCCAGCAGATCGGACTGGTCCCCCTACAATGAGCAGTTCTTC.

J is TRBJ2-7 and V is TRBV27, with D tentatively TRBD2 (8 bases). The length of the CDR3 is 14 residues. The V gene's germline CDR1 is MNHEY and CDR2 SMNVEV (reference sequence). The germline V and J ends were trimmed by 1 base and 6 bases, with 13 bases remaining between them. The CDR3 loop reads CASSLWRGDSEQYF. CDR3 DNA: TGTGCCAGCAGTTTATGGCGGGGGGACAGCGAGCAGTACTTC.

The chain couples TRBV27 to TRBJ2-7; 10 positions agree with TRBD2. Per the germline V gene, CDR1 is MNHEY and CDR2 is SMNVEV (reference sequence). The ends lost 6 bases at V and 3 bases at J; junction bases unmatched: 8. The CDR3 length is 15 residues. CDR3 sequence reads: CASSPPSGSIYEQYF. The CDR3, as DNA: TGTGCCAGCAGCCCACCTAGCGGGAGTATCTACGAGCAGTACTTC.

The table lists this clone with a few counts. This chain uses TRBV7-9 with TRBJ2-7; D gene unclear. Germline V gives CDR1 SEHNR, CDR2 FQNEAQ (reference sequence). The V gene lost 6 bases and the J gene lost 5 bases, with 11 bases spanning the gap. The CDR3 is made up of 12 amino acids. Written as DNA, the CDR3 is TGTGCCAGCAGGCGTCAGGTCCACGAGCAGTACTTC. Translated, it gives CASRRQVHEQYF.

A note on this clone: The junction does not match germline at one end; this may be a read error. This rearrangement joins TRBV2 to TRBJ1-4; 7 positions agree with TRBD1. Germline lookup yields CDR1 SNHLY and CDR2 FYNNEI. The CDR3 sequence is 16 residues long. The CDR3 region is CASREVSQGLGEKLFF. The CDR3 DNA is TGTGCCAGCAGGGAAGTCTCACAGGGGCTCGGTGAAAAACTGTTTTTT.

This clone was recorded once. V usage is TRBV27 and J usage is TRBJ2-3; D may be TRBD2 (5 bases). Germline V lookup: CDR1 MNHEY, CDR2 SMNVEV (reference sequence). The length of the CDR3 is 13 residues. Trimming stripped 4 bases from V and 4 bases from J, with 9 bases between. The CDR3 bases are TGTGCCAGCAGTTCCCTCGGGGCAGATACGCAGTATTTT. Encoded protein: CASSSLGADTQYF.

This clone appeared many times. CDR3 amino acids: CASSDQGGAGANVLTF. CDR3 bases: TGTGCCAGCAGTGACCAGGGGGGCGCTGGGGCCAACGTCCTGACTTTC. V and J are TRBV6-4 and TRBJ2-6; tentative D call: TRBD1 (7 bases). From germline, CDR1 is MRHNA and CDR2 SNTAGT. The V end lost 2 bases, the J end lost 2 bases, and 10 bases lay between the germline ends. CDR3 length: 16 residues.

This chain uses TRBV18 with TRBJ2-3; D gene ambiguous. CDR3 size: 13 residues. Looked up from germline, CDR1 is KGHSH and CDR2 is LQKENI. Trimming took off 1 base at V and 11 bases at J, with 13 bases between the two ends. The CDR3 is CASSPHRRTLQYF. CDR3 nucleotide sequence: TGTGCCAGCTCACCACATCGTAGGACCCTGCAGTATTTT.

This chain joins TRBV27 and TRBJ2-3, with no clear D. Germline lookup yields CDR1 MNHEY and CDR2 SMNVEV (reference sequence). Trimming took off 2 bases at V and 2 bases at J, with 11 bases between the two ends. This CDR3 spans 15 amino acids. This CDR3 is CASSLIDDYTDTQYF. CDR3 nucleotide sequence: TGTGCCAGCAGTTTAATTGATGATTACACAGATACGCAGTATTTT.

The chain employs TRBV12-5 and TRBJ2-3; no clear D. With 5 bases removed from V and 0 bases from J, the gap between germline ends came to 9 bases. Germline V CDR1 and CDR2: LGHNT, FRNRAP. This CDR3 is built from 14 residues. The CDR3 loop is CASGQGGSTDTQYF. In DNA, the CDR3 is TGTGCTAGTGGTCAAGGCGGAAGCACAGATACGCAGTATTTT.

The genes are TRBV28 and TRBJ2-7; TRBD2 matches at 7 bases. Germline values: CDR1 MDHEN, CDR2 SYDVKM. The length of the CDR3 is 14 residues. V shed 4 bases, J shed 2 bases, and the junction held 5 bases outside the gene matches. DNA of the CDR3: TGTGCCAGCAGTTCCGGGACTATTACCTACGAGCAGTACTTC. Its protein is CASSSGTITYEQYF.

A few counts support this clone. The chain combines TRBV6-1 with TRBJ1-2; D gene unclear. V shed 0 bases and J shed 7 bases, with 18 bases lying between them. CDR3 size: 16 residues. CDR1 is MNHNS and CDR2 is SASEGT in the germline V gene. CDR3 sequence reads: CASSEARTLVGSGYTF. Here the CDR3 DNA reads TGTGCCAGCAGTGAAGCACGGACCCTGGTCGGCTCTGGCTACACCTTC.

This clone was counted only a few times. This chain joins TRBV7-9 and TRBJ1-2; D is uncertain. Trimming stripped 2 bases from V and 1 base from J, with 5 bases between. CDR1 SEHNR and CDR2 FQNEAQ come from the germline V gene (reference sequence). The CDR3 covers 13 residues. The CDR3 bases are TGTGCCAGCAGCTTAATGGGTAACTATGGCTACACCTTC. Encoded protein: CASSLMGNYGYTF.

The J gene is TRBJ2-3, the V gene TRBV29-1; D remains unclear. Per germline, CDR1 SQVTM and CDR2 ANQGSEA. The CDR3 is 15 amino acids. Deletions cut 3 bases from V and 4 bases from J, with 17 bases between. CDR3 sequence (DNA): TGCAGCGTTGAGAATAGCATTATTATCGCAGATACGCAGTATTTT. Amino acids: CSVENSIIIADTQYF.

Worth noting for this clone: One end of the junction does not line up with germline, which may come from a read error. The CDR3 sequence is CASSLELAYNEQFF. As DNA, the CDR3 is TGTGCTAGCAGCTTAGAACTGGCCTACAATGAGCAGTTCTTC. The rearrangement joins TRBV7-7 to TRBJ2-1; D is uncertain. CDR1 is SSHAT and CDR2 is FNYEAQ in the germline V gene (reference sequence). This CDR3 is 14 amino acids long.

The genes are TRBV29-1 and TRBJ2-3, with TRBD1 matching 9 bases. J was trimmed by 4 bases and V by 6 bases; bases with no gene match: 8. Germline V CDR1 and CDR2: SQVTM, ANQGSEA. This CDR3 spans 14 amino acids. In DNA, the CDR3 is TGCAGCGTACTTGACAGGGGGGAGTCAGATACGCAGTATTTT. The encoded protein is CSVLDRGESDTQYF.

The CDR3 bases are TGTGCCAGCAGCTTGGTCATCTTCTACGAGCAGTACTTC. This codes for CASSLVIFYEQYF. The chain combines TRBV5-5 with TRBJ2-7; D is uncertain. The CDR3 runs to 13 residues. Deletions cut 0 bases from V and 3 bases from J, with 7 bases between. From germline, CDR1 is SGHKS and CDR2 YYEKEE (reference sequence).

The rearrangement links TRBV28 to TRBJ2-7; 9 bases agree with TRBD2. The CDR3 sequence is 12 residues long. The germline V gene encodes CDR1 MDHEN and CDR2 SYDVKM. After removal of 11 bases from V and 0 bases from J, the junction contained 2 bases not matched to a gene. CDR3 loop: CAGSGSSYEQYF. Written as DNA, the CDR3 is TGTGCCGGTAGCGGGAGCTCCTACGAGCAGTACTTC.

Only a few counts were recorded for this clone. The chain couples TRBV2 to TRBJ1-2; D ambiguous. Trimming removed 7 bases at V and 2 bases at J, with 14 bases between. The CDR3 contains 14 residues. CDR1 SNHLY and CDR2 FYNNEI come from the germline V gene. The CDR3 region has the DNA TGTGCCAGCACTGATCTTGGACCGAACTATGGCTACACCTTC. Its translation: CASTDLGPNYGYTF.

This clone was picked up a small number of times. The genes are TRBV10-3 and TRBJ1-1; no definite D call. Trimming took 8 bases from V and 0 from J, leaving 22 bases between them. Germline V gene data show CDR1 as ENHRY and CDR2 as SYGVKD. The length of the CDR3 is 17 residues. The DNA of the CDR3 is TGTGCCATCGTGGACCGGGCTGGGTTGGTCATGAACACTGAAGCTTTCTTT. It translates to CAIVDRAGLVMNTEAFF.

The chain joins TRBV6-5 to TRBJ2-3; D call uncertain. CDR3 length: 12 residues. V was cut by 4 bases and J by 6 bases, with 8 bases left in between. The germline V gene encodes CDR1 MNHEY and CDR2 SVGAGI. CDR3 DNA sequence: TGTGCCAGCAGTTTGCTTGGGGATACGCAGTATTTT. Amino acids: CASSLLGDTQYF.

V usage is TRBV6-6 and J usage is TRBJ2-7; 11 bases are a match to TRBD1. CDR3 length equals 15 residues. The germline V gene has CDR1 MNHNY and CDR2 SVGAGI (reference sequence). V lost 8 bases and J lost 3; bases outside the gene matches: 9. This CDR3 is CASSLTGTGGYEQYF. The DNA for the CDR3 is TGTGCCAGCTCCCTGACCGGGACAGGGGGCTACGAGCAGTACTTC.

This clone was found once. This sequence joins TRBV7-3 and TRBJ2-1, with 8 bases lining up with TRBD2. The CDR3 is 15 amino acids. Germline V gene data show CDR1 as SGHTA and CDR2 as FQGTGA. V was clipped by 5 bases and J by 2 bases; unmatched bases: 5. The CDR3 region has the DNA TGTGCCAGCAGCCTAGATAGCGGGACCTACAATGAGCAGTTCTTC. Its translation: CASSLDSGTYNEQFF.

This clone appeared a few times. The V and J genes are TRBV7-8 and TRBJ2-7, with TRBD1 matching over 7 bases. The CDR3 extends over 15 amino acids. Germline-derived CDR1 and CDR2 are SGHVS and FQNEAQ. Losses at the gene ends were 4 bases for V and 7 bases for J; bases not matched to a gene: 13. The DNA of the CDR3 is TGTGCCAGCAGCTGGGAAAGACGGACAGGCGTTGAGCAGTACTTC. Translating it yields CASSWERRTGVEQYF.

This clone was seen a few times. The chain uses TRBV6-5 and TRBJ1-1; perhaps TRBD1 as D (5 bases). The CDR3 has 12 amino acids. Germline V CDR1 and CDR2: MNHEY, SVGAGI. Trimming cost V 6 bases and J 5 bases, with 10 bases left between them. CDR3 nucleotide sequence: TGTGCCAGCAGAGGGACTCAGACTGAAGCTTTCTTT. Its protein product is CASRGTQTEAFF.